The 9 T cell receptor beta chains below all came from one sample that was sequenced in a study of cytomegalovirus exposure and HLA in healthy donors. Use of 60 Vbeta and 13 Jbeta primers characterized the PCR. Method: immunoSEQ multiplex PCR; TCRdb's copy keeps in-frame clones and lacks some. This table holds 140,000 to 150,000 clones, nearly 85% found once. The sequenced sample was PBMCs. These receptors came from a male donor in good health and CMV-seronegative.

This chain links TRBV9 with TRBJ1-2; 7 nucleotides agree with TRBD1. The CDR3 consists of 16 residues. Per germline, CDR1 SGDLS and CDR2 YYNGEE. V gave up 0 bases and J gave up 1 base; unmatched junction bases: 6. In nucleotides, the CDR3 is TGTGCCAGCAGCGTAGGAGGGGACAGACTTAACTATGGCTACACCTTC. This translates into CASSVGGDRLNYGYTF.

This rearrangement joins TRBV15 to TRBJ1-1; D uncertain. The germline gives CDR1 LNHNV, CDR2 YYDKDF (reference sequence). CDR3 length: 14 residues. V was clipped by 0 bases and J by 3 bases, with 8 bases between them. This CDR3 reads CATSRDFGDTEAFF. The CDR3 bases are TGTGCCACCAGCAGAGATTTCGGTGACACTGAAGCTTTCTTT.

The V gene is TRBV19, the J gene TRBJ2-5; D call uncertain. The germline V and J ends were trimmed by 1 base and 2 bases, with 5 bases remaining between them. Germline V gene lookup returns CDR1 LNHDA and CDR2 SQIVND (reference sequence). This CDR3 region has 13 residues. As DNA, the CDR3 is TGTGCCAGTAGTATAGGTCTTCAAGAGACCCAGTACTTC. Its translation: CASSIGLQETQYF.

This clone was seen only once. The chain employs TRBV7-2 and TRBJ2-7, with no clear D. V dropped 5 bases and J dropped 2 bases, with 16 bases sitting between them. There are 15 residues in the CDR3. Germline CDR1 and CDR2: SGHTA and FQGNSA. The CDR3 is CASSPQCVGPYEQYF. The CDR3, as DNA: TGTGCCAGCAGCCCGCAGTGTGTGGGCCCCTACGAGCAGTACTTC.

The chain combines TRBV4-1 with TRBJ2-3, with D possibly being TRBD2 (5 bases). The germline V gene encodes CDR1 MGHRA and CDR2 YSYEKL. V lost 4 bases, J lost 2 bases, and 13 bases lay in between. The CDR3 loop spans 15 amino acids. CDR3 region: CASSLPSGNTDTQYF. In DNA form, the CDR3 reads TGCGCCAGCAGCCTTCCATCCGGGAACACAGATACGCAGTATTTT.

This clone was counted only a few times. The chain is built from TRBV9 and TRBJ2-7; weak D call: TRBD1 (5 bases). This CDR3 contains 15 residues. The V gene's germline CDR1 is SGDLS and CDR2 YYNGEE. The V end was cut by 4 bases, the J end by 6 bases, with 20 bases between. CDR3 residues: CASSPRQIPASEQYF. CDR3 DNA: TGTGCCAGCAGCCCCCGACAGATACCCGCCAGCGAGCAGTACTTC.

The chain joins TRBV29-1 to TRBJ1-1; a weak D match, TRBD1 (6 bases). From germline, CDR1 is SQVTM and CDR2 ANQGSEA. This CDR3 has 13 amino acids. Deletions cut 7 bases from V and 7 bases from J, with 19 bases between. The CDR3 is CSATTTGSGEAFF. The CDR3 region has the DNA TGCAGCGCCACAACTACAGGGTCTGGTGAAGCTTTCTTT.

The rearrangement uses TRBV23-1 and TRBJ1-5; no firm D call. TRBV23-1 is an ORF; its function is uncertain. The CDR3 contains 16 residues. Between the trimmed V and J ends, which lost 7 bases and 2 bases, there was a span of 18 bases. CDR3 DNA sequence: TGCGCCAGCACTTTCTGGGAGGGCTGCGGCAATCAGCCCCAGCATTTT. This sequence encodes CASTFWEGCGNQPQHF.

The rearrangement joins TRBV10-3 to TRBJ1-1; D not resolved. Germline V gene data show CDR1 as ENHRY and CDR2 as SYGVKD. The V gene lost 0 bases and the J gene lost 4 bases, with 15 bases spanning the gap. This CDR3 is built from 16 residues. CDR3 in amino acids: CAISESEGGLVTEAFF. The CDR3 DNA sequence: TGTGCCATCAGTGAGTCTGAAGGAGGCCTGGTCACTGAAGCTTTCTTT.